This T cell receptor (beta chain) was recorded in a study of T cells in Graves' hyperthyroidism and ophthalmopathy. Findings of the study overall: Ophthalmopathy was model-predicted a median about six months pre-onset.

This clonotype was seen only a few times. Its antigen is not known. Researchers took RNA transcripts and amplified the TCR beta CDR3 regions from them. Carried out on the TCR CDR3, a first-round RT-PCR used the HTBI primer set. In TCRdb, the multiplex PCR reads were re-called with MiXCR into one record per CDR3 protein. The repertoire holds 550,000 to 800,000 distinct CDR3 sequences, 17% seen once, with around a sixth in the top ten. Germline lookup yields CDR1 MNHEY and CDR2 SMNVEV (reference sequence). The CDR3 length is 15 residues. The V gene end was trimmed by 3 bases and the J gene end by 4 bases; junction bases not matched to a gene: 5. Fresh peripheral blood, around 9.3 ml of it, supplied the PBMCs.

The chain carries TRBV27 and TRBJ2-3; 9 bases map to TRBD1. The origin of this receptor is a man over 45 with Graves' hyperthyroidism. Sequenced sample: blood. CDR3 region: CASSFGDREADTQYF. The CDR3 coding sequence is TGTGCCAGCAGTTTTGGGGACAGGGAGGCAGATACGCAGTATTTT.